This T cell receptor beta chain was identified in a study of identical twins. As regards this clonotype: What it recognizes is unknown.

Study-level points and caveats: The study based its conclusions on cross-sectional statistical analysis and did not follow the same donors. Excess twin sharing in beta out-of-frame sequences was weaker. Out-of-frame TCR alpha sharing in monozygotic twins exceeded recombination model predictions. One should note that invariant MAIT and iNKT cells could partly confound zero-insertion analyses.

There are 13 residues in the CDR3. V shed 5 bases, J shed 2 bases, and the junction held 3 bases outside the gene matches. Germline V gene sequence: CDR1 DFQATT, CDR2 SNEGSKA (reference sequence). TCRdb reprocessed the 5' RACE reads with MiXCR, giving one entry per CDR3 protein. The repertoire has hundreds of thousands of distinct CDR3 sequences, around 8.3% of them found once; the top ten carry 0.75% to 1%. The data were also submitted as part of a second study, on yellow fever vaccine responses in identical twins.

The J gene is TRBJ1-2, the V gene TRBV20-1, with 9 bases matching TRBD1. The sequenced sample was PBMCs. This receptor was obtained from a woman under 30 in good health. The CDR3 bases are TGCAGTGCTCCCGGACAGGGGAACTATGGCTACACCTTC. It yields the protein CSAPGQGNYGYTF.